This T cell receptor (beta chain) was documented in a study of blood T cell repertoires in COVID-19 (TCRdb year 2020). Regarding the study in general: Samples covering the acute and convalescent phases of COVID-19 were provided by collaborators in the United States, Italy and Spain. The prospective study material was composed of cDNA or gDNA derived from T cells, B-cell-depleted T cells, or PBMCs. Subjects who had been exposed to COVID-19, were actively infected with it, or had recovered from it provided the deeply sampled blood TCRbeta repertoires that made up the dataset. The repertoires were made available in a free public database intended to serve as a resource for research on the immune response to SARS-CoV-2. Samples were obtained from the ongoing ImmuneRACE study (first 160 participants) and from 1,254 subjects provided by 6 global collaborators. Sample metadata almost always included a de-identified subject ID, COVID-19 status, age in years and sex. HLA class I and class II types, where available, came from metadata supplied by the sample provider rather than from assay-based typing. Broad study findings and their caveats: The amount of clinical and demographic metadata varied by source and participant and was provided uncurated.

In the prospective study, participants were about 18 to 95 years old, resided in under 30 geographic areas of the United States, and were enrolled through a virtual design. In the prospective study, participants were assigned to cohorts based on the clinical history participants reported in a screening survey and a study questionnaire. Mobile phlebotomists in the prospective study collected whole blood, serum and a nasopharyngeal or oropharyngeal swab from every participant. Participants in the prospective study had the option to provide additional blood draws and questionnaires over a roughly two-month period. Before DNA extraction, prospective study blood samples were shipped either frozen or at room temperature. TCRbeta CDR3 regions were amplified from genomic DNA using the immunoSEQ Assay, a bias-controlled multiplex PCR. The paper's data handling went like this. Within the assay, amplification of reference gene primers was used to estimate how many nucleated cells each sample contained. Sequence reads were collapsed and filtered to measure the absolute abundance of every unique TCRbeta CDR3 rearrangement. For each sample, productive Simpson clonality was calculated as the square root of Simpson's diversity index across productive rearrangements. TCRdb holds this immuneACCESS table with in-frame rearrangements only. Some clones are missing; in checked studies, unresolved V genes explain under half, and the rest has no known cause. The V and J calls and clone size are taken from that table; D and trimming were inferred from the DNA. The sample records about 200,000 clones, roughly 86% of which are singletons. The leading ten clones occupy roughly 5.9% of the sample.

The germline ends are 10 bases apart after V is trimmed by 1 base and J by 6 bases. The germline V gene (reference sequence) yields LGHDT for CDR1 and YNNKEL for CDR2. Including cysteine and phenylalanine, the CDR3 has 14 amino acids. The DNA shown is the 42-base CDR3, in frame from base 1. Regarding this clone: This receptor's antigen is unknown. Nothing much larger sits one base from this clone, and base qualities are not available.

The clonotype comes from a man aged 35 to 55 with acute COVID-19. Recombination connected TRBV3-1 (or the pseudogene TRBV3-2) to TRBJ1-5, and the D gene may be TRBD1, 6 bases matching. Sequenced: PBMCs or T cells enriched from blood (not recorded which). The nucleotide sequence is given as TGTGCCAGCAGCCAAGTGGGGGCTCCTCAGCCCCAGCATTTT. It translates to CASSQVGAPQPQHF.